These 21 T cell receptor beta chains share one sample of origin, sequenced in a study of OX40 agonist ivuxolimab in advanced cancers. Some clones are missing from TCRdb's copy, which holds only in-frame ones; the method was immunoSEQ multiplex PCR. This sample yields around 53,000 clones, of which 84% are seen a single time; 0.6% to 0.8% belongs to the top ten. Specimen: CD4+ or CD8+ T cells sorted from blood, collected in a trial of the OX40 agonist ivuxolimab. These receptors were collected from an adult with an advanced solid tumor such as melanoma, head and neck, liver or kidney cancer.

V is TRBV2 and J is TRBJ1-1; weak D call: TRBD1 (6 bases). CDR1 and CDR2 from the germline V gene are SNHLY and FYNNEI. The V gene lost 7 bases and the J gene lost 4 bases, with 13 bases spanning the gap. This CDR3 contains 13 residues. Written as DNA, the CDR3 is TGTGCCAGCACCTCAGGGGAAGTCACTGAAGCTTTCTTT. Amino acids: CASTSGEVTEAFF.

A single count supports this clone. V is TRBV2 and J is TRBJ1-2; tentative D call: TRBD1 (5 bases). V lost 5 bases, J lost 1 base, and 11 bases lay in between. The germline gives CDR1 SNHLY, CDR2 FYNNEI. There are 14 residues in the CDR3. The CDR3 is CASSSSGGNYGYTF. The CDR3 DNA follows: TGTGCCAGCAGTTCCTCGGGGGGTAACTATGGCTACACCTTC.

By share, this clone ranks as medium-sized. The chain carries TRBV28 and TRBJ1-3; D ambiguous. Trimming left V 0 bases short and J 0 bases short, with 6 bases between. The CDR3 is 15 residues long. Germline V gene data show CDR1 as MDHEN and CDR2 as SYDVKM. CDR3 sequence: CASSLWDFSGNTIYF. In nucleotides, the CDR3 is TGTGCCAGCAGTTTATGGGACTTCTCTGGAAACACCATATATTTT.

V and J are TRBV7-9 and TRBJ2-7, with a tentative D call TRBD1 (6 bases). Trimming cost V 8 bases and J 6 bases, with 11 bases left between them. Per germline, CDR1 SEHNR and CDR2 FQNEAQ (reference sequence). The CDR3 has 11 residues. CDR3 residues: CASGLGGEQYF. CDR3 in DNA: TGTGCCAGCGGATTAGGGGGCGAGCAGTACTTC.

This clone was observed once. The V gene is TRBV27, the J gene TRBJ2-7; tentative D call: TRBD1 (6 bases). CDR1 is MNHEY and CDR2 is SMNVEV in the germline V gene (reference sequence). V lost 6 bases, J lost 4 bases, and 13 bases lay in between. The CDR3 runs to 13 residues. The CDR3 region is CASRQGSRYEQYF. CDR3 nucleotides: TGTGCCAGCAGGCAGGGGAGCCGTTACGAGCAGTACTTC.

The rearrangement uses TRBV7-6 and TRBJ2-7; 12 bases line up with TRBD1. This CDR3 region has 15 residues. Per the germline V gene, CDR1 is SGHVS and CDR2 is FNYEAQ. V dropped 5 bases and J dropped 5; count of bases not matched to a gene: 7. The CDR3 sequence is CASSLGTGGWNEQYF. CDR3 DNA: TGTGCCAGCAGCCTTGGGACAGGGGGCTGGAACGAGCAGTACTTC. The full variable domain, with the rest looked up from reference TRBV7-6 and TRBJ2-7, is GAGVSQSPRYKVTKRGQDVALRCDPISGHVSLYWYRQALGQGPEFLTYFNYEAQQDKSGLPNDRFSAERPEGSISTLTIQRTEQRDSAMYRCASSLGTGGWNEQYFGPGTRLTVT.

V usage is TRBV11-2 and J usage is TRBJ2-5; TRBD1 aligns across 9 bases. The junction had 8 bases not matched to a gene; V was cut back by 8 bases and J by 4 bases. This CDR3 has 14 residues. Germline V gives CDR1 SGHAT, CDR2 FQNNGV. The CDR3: CASREQGARETQYF. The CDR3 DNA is TGTGCCAGCCGCGAACAGGGGGCGCGAGAGACCCAGTACTTC.

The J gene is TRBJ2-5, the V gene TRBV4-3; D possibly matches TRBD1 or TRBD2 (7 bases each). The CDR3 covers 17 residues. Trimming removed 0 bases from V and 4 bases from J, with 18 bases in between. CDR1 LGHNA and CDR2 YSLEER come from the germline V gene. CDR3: CASSQDQGVWGGETQYF. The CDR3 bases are TGCGCCAGCAGCCAAGATCAGGGGGTCTGGGGGGGAGAGACCCAGTACTTC.

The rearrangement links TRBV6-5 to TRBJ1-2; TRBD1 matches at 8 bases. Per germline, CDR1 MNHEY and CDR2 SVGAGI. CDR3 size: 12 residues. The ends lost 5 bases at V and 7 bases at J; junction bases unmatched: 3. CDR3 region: CASSRQGLGYTF. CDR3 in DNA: TGTGCCAGCAGTCGACAGGGGCTTGGCTACACCTTC.

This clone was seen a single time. In DNA, the CDR3 is TGCGCCAGCAGACCTTTGGGTGGGAGGGACGAGCAGTACTTC. This sequence encodes CASRPLGGRDEQYF. This chain uses TRBV5-1 with TRBJ2-7, with 7 nucleotides matching TRBD2. Per germline, CDR1 SGHRS and CDR2 YFSETQ. The CDR3 runs 14 residues. With 5 bases clipped from V and 5 bases from J, the junction kept 10 bases outside the gene matches.

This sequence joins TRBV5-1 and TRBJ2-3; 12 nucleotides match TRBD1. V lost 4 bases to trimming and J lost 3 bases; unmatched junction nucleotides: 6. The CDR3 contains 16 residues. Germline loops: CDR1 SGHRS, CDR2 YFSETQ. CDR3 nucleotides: TGCGCCAGCAGCCGGGGACAGGGGGCCGCAACAGATACGCAGTATTTT. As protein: CASSRGQGAATDTQYF.

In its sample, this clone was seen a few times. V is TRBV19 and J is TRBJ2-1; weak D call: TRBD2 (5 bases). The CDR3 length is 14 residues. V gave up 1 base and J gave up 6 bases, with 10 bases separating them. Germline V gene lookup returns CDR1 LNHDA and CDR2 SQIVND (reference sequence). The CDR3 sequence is CASSIGASPNEQFF. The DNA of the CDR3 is TGTGCCAGTAGTATAGGGGCTAGCCCCAATGAGCAGTTCTTC.

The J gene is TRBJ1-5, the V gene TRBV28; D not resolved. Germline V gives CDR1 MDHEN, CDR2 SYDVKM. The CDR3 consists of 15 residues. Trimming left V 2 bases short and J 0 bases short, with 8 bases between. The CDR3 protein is CASSLTGFSNQPQHF. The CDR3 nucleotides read TGTGCCAGCAGTTTAACGGGGTTTAGCAATCAGCCCCAGCATTTT.

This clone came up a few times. CDR3 in amino acids: CASGAQGQSQETQYF. The DNA of the CDR3 is TGTGCTAGTGGTGCCCAGGGACAGAGCCAAGAGACCCAGTACTTC. The chain uses TRBV12-5 and TRBJ2-5; the match to TRBD1 covers 7 bases. The germline CDR1 and CDR2 sequences are LGHNT and FRNRAP. The ends lost 5 bases at V and 1 base at J; junction bases unmatched: 7. This CDR3 region has 15 residues.

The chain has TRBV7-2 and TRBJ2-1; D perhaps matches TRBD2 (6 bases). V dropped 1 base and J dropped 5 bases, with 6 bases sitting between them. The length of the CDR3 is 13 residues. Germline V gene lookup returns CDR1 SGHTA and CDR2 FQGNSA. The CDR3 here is CASSLVADNEQFF. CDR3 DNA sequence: TGTGCCAGCAGCTTAGTAGCGGACAATGAGCAGTTCTTC.

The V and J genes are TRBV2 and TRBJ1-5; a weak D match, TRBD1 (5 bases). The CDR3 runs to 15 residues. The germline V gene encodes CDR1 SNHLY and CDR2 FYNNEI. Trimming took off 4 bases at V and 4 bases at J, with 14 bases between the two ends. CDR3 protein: CASSGGRTNNQPQHF. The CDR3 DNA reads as TGTGCCAGCAGTGGGGGCAGGACGAATAATCAGCCCCAGCATTTT. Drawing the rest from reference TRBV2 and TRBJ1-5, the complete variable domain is EPEVTQTPSHQVTQMGQEVILRCVPISNHLYFYWYRQILGQKVEFLVSFYNNEISEKSEIFDDQFSVERPDGSNFTLKIRSTKLEDSAMYFCASSGGRTNNQPQHFGDGTRLSIL.

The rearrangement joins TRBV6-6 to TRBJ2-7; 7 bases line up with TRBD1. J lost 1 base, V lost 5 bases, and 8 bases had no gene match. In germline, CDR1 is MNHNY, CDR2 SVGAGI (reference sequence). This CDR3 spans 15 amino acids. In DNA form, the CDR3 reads TGTGCCAGCAGTCCCCGACAGGGACAATCCTACGAGCAGTACTTC. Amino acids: CASSPRQGQSYEQYF.

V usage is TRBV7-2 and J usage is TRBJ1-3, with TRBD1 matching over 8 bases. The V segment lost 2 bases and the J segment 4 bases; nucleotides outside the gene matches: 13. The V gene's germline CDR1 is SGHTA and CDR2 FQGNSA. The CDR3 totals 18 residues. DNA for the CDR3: TGTGCCAGCAGCTTAAAAGGGGCAGGGGGCGCGGTAGGAAACACCATATATTTT. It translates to CASSLKGAGGAVGNTIYF.

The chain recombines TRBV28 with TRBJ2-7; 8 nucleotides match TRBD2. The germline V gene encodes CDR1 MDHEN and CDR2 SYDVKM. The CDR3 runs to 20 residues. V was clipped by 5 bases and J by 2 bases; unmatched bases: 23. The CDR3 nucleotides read TGTGCCAGCAGTAAAGACGACCTCTTAGCGGGGAGAGGCCTGACCTACGAGCAGTACTTC. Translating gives CASSKDDLLAGRGLTYEQYF.

The CDR3 loop reads CASRSDDEKLFF. In DNA form, the CDR3 reads TGCGCCAGCAGATCAGACGATGAAAAACTGTTTTTT. The V call is TRBV5-1, the J call TRBJ1-4; D gene ambiguous. CDR1 SGHRS and CDR2 YFSETQ come from the germline V gene. This CDR3 is 12 amino acids long. Trimming left V 5 bases short and J 6 bases short, with 8 bases between.

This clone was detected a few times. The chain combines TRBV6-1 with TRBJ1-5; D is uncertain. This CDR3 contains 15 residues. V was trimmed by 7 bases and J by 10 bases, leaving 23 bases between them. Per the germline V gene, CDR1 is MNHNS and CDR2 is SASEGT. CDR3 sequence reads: CASITSANRIGPQHF. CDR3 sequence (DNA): TGTGCCAGCATCACCTCAGCGAACAGAATAGGACCCCAGCATTTT.